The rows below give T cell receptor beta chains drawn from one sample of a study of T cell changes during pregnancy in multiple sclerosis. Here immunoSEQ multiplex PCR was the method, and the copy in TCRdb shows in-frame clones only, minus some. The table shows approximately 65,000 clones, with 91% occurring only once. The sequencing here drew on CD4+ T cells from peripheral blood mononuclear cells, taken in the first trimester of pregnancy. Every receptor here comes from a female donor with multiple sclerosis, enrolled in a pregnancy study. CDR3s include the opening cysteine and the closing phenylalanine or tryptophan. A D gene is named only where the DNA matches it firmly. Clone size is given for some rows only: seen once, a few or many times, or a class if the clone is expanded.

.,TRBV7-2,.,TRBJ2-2,TGTGCCAGCAGACCCCCCCCCGGCGGGGAGCTGTTTTTT,CASRPPPGGELFF
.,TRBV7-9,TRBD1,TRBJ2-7,TGTGCCAGCAGCTTGACAGGGAGCCCCCACGAGCAGTACTTC,CASSLTGSPHEQYF
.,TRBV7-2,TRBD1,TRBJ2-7,TGTGCCAGCAGCAAACAGGGGAATTCCTACGAGCAGTACTTC,CASSKQGNSYEQYF
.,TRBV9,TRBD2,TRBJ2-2,TGTGCCAGCAGCGTAGTAAGCCCAGGCGGGGGGCCCACCGGGGAGCTGTTTTTT,CASSVVSPGGGPTGELFF
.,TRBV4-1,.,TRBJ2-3,TGCGCCAGCAGCCAAGATTCGGCAGGGAGGATGCCGCAGTATTTT,CASSQDSAGRMPQYF
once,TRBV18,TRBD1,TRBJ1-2,TGTGCCAGCTCACCGACAGGGGGCGTCGCTAACTATGGCTACACCTTC,CASSPTGGVANYGYTF
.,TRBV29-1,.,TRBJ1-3,TGCAGCGTTGTTCAGCGTTGGGACACCATATATTTT,CSVVQRWDTIYF
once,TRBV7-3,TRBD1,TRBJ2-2,TGTGCCAGCAGCGAACAGGGGGCGAACACCGGGGAGCTGTTTTTT,CASSEQGANTGELFF
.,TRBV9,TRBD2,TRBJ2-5,TGTGCCAGCAGCGTAGGGACTAGCGGGGGGCAAGAGACCCAGTACTTC,CASSVGTSGGQETQYF
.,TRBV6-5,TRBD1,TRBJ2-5,TGTGCCAGCAGCGGACAGGTTTCCAACCAAGAGACCCAGTACTTC,CASSGQVSNQETQYF
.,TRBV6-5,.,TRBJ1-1,TGTGCCAGCAGTTACGGAGGGAACACTGAAGCTTTCTTT,CASSYGGNTEAFF
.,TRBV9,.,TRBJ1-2,TGTGCCAGCAGCCCCCGATCAACGGGCAGGGCTACAGCTAACTATGGCTACACCTTC,CASSPRSTGRATANYGYTF
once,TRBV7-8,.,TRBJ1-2,TGTGCCAGCAGCTTAGCGGGAGTTGGCGGCAACACCTTC,CASSLAGVGGNTF
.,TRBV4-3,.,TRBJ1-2,TGCGCCAGCAGCCAAGGGTACCGAGACTATGGCTACACCTTC,CASSQGYRDYGYTF
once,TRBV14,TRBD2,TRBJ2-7,TGTGCCAGCAGCCAAGCAGCGGGGGCGGGGCAGTACTTC,CASSQAAGAGQYF
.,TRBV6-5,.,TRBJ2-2,TGTGCCAGCAGTCAGCGACTTTCCGGGGAGCTGTTTTTT,CASSQRLSGELFF
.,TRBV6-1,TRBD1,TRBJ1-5,TGTGCCAGCAGTTGGACAGGGGGTTTCAATCAGCCCCAGCATTTT,CASSWTGGFNQPQHF
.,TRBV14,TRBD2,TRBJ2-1,TGTGCCAGCAGCCAGATTGTAGCGGGGCCTTACAATGAGCAGTTCTTC,CASSQIVAGPYNEQFF
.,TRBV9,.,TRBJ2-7,TGTGCCAGCAGCGTAGATCCGTCGGGGCCCTGGGGGGCCTACGAGCAGTACTTC,CASSVDPSGPWGAYEQYF
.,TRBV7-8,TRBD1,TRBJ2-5,TGTGCCAGCAGCTATGGGGACAGGGGGCAAGGGGAGACCCAGTACTTC,CASSYGDRGQGETQYF
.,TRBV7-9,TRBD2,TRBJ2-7,TGTGCCAGCAGCCCCCTTAGCGGGGGGGCCCACGAGCAGTACTTC,CASSPLSGGAHEQYF
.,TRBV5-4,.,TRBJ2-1,TGTGCCAGCAGCTTCCTAGGACTCGGCTCCTACAATGAGCAGTTCTTC,CASSFLGLGSYNEQFF
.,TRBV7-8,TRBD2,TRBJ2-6,TGTGCCAGCAGCTCCGACGCACTAGCGGTGCCTTCTGGGGCCAACGTCCTGACTTTC,CASSSDALAVPSGANVLTF
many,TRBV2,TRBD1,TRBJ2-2,TGTGCCAGCAGTGAGATCCCGGGACAGACGAACACCGGGGAGCTGTTTTTT,CASSEIPGQTNTGELFF
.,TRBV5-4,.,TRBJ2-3,TGTGCCAGCAGCTTGTATCGGGGAGGCACAGATACGCAGTATTTT,CASSLYRGGTDTQYF
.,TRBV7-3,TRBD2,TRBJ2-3,TGTGCCAGCAGCTCGCGGGGGGGCCTCGGCACAGATACGCAGTATTTT,CASSSRGGLGTDTQYF
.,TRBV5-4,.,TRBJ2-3,TGTGCCAGCAGCCCACCAGGAGGGCGAAGCACAGATACGCAGTATTTT,CASSPPGGRSTDTQYF
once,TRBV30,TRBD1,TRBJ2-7,TGTGCCTGGGGACAGGGAAACTCCTACGAGCAGTACTTC,CAWGQGNSYEQYF
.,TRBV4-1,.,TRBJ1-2,TGCGCCAGCAGCCCACAATCCAGGGGAAATTCTAACTATGGCTACACCTTC,CASSPQSRGNSNYGYTF
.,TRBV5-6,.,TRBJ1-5,TGTGCCAGCAGCTTGGGAGGATATAGCAATCAGCCCCAGCATTTT,CASSLGGYSNQPQHF
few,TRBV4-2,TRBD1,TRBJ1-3,TGTGCCAGCAGCCAAATTGGACAGGAGAGCTCTGGAAACACCATATATTTT,CASSQIGQESSGNTIYF
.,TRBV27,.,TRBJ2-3,TGTGCCAGCAGTTTAAGGGACTCCCGGGTAGATACGCAGTATTTT,CASSLRDSRVDTQYF
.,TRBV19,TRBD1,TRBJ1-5,TGTGCCAGTAGTCTAAGACAGGGGGTGAGGAATCAGCCCCAGCATTTT,CASSLRQGVRNQPQHF
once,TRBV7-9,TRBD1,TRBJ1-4,TGTGCCAGCAGCTTAAAGGGGACAGGGGATGAAAAACTGTTTTTT,CASSLKGTGDEKLFF
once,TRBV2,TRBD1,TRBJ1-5,TGTGCCAGCAGTCTCGAGACAGGGCAGGGTCAGCCCCAGCATTTT,CASSLETGQGQPQHF
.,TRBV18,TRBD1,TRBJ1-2,TGTGCCAGCTCACCCGGACAGGGAGATGGCTACACCTTC,CASSPGQGDGYTF
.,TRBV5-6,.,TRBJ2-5,TGTGCCAGCAGCTTTAACCCGACAGTTCAAGAGACCCAGTACTTC,CASSFNPTVQETQYF
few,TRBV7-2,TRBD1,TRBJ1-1,TGTGCCAGCAGCGCACAGGGGGGGATGAACACTGAAGCTTTCTTT,CASSAQGGMNTEAFF
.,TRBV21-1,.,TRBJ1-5,TGTGCCAGCAGCAAAGAAGATGGGACAGGGGATCAGCCCCAGCATTTT,CASSKEDGTGDQPQHF
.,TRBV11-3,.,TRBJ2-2,TGTGCCAGCAGCTCGTACACCGGGGAGCTGTTTTTT,CASSSYTGELFF
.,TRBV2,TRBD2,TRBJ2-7,TGTGCCAGCAGCCCTAGCGGTAAAGGCGAGCAGTACTTC,CASSPSGKGEQYF
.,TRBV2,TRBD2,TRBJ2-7,TGTGCCAGCAGGATGTCTGGGAGCGGGGGGGGAGAGCAGTACTTC,CASRMSGSGGGEQYF
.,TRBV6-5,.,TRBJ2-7,TGTGCCAGCAGACCGCGAGGCGGCTCCTACGAGCAGTACTTC,CASRPRGGSYEQYF
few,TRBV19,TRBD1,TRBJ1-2,TGTGCCGTCAGGGACGAGGACAGGGACAACTATGGCTACACCTTC,CAVRDEDRDNYGYTF
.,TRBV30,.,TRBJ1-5,TGTGCCTGGAGTCCTGGACAGCCGGGGTGGCCCCAGCATTTT,CAWSPGQPGWPQHF
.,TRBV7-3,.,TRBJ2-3,TGTGCCAGCAGCTTATCTGCGGGGCGGGATACGCAGTATTTT,CASSLSAGRDTQYF
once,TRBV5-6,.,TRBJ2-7,TGTGCCAGCAGCTTACAGGGTGCCCCCGAGCAGTACTTC,CASSLQGAPEQYF
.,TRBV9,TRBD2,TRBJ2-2,TGTGCCAGCAGCGTAGGGGAACTAGCGTGGTCCGGGGAGCTGTTTTTT,CASSVGELAWSGELFF
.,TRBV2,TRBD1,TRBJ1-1,TGTGCCAGGATTAAGACAGGGGGTGGTACTGAAGCTTTCTTT,CARIKTGGGTEAFF
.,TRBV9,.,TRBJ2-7,TGTGCCAGCAGCCCAGGCCGGGACACCTACGAGCAGTACTTC,CASSPGRDTYEQYF
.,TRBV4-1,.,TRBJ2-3,TGCGCCAGCAGCCAAGGTCCCGGGGGAAGCACAGATACGCAGTATTTT,CASSQGPGGSTDTQYF
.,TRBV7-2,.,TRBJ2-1,TGTGCCAGCAGCTTACCCGGGACTGACCAGTTCTTC,CASSLPGTDQFF
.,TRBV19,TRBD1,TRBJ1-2,TGTGCCACCCAGGGACAGTCCTATGGCTACACCTTC,CATQGQSYGYTF
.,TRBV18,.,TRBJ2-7,TGTGCCAGCTCACCACAACAGTACGAGCAGTACTTC,CASSPQQYEQYF
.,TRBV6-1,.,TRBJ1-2,TGTGCCAGCAGTCTTCGGATTAACAGCTATGGCTACACCTTC,CASSLRINSYGYTF
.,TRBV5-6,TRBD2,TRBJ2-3,TGTGCCAGCAGGTGGACTAGCGGGGTAGATACGCAGTATTTT,CASRWTSGVDTQYF
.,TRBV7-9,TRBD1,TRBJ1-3,TGTGCCAGCAGCTTGGAGGGGGCGCAGGGAAACACCATATATTTT,CASSLEGAQGNTIYF
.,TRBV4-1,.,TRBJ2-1,TGCGCCAGCAGCCCTCAGGGGTCCTACAATGAGCAGTTCTTC,CASSPQGSYNEQFF
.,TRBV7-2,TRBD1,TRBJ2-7,TGTGCCAGCAGCCTCCGAGGACAGGGACGTGAGCAGTACTTC,CASSLRGQGREQYF
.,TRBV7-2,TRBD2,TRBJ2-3,TGTGCCAGCAGCCTAACTAGCGGGGGGAGCCTTACAGATACGCAGTATTTT,CASSLTSGGSLTDTQYF